The 2 T cell receptor beta chains presented below share a single source sample, sequenced in a study of early T cells in non-severe SARS-CoV-2 infection. A single record per CDR3 protein comes from TCRdb applying MiXCR to the 5' RACE reads. The sample has roughly 99,000 distinct CDR3 sequences; more than 9.5% are singletons. The specimen was whole blood. The receptors come from an adult who was a healthcare worker with PCR-confirmed SARS-CoV-2 infection or an uninfected control (not recorded which).

The table lists this clonotype with many counts. The chain couples TRBV5-1 to TRBJ1-1, with D maybe TRBD1 (6 bases). The germline V and J ends were trimmed by 7 bases and 4 bases, with 14 bases remaining between them. The length of the CDR3 is 13 residues. Germline-derived CDR1 and CDR2 are SGHRS and YFSETQ. CDR3 in amino acids: CASRRGTTTEAFF. The CDR3 bases are TGCGCCAGCCGGCGGGGGACAACCACTGAAGCTTTCTTT.

The rearrangement uses TRBV5-4 and TRBJ1-2; no clear D gene. The CDR3 covers 13 residues. The V gene lost 4 bases and the J gene lost 6 bases, with 13 bases spanning the gap. From germline, CDR1 is SGHNT and CDR2 YYREEE (reference sequence). CDR3 protein: CASSPHHSDGYTF. The CDR3 DNA reads as TGTGCCAGCAGCCCGCACCACAGTGATGGCTACACCTTC.